This T cell receptor (beta chain) was documented in a study of technical replicates of blood from a few donors. Using immunoSEQ multiplex PCR, the repertoire was profiled, and TCRdb retains in-frame clones only, with some absent. This sample has about 16,000 clones, with roughly 91% found just once. Trimming shortened V by 4 bases and J by 1 base, and 7 bases separated the two germline ends. This CDR3 contains 13 residues. Germline CDR1 reads SNHLY; CDR2 reads FYNNEI. The TCR sequence derives from a human donor in good health. The chain is built from TRBV2 and TRBJ1-2, with unresolved D. Input material: PBMCs. The CDR3 protein is CASSAGLNYGYTF. For the CDR3, the DNA is TGTGCCAGCAGTGCCGGTCTTAACTATGGCTACACCTTC. The full variable domain, rest sourced from reference TRBV2 and TRBJ1-2, is EPEVTQTPSHQVTQMGQEVILRCVPISNHLYFYWYRQILGQKVEFLVSFYNNEISEKSEIFDDQFSVERPDGSNFTLKIRSTKLEDSAMYFCASSAGLNYGYTFGSGTRLTVV.